The 29 T cell receptor beta chains below were found in one sample sequenced in a study of blood T cells in healthy people across ages. A sample-barcoded 5' primer and a J-beta primer mix were used in a second PCR of roughly 7 to 11 cycles. TCRdb re-derived calls from the 5' RACE reads in MiXCR, one entry per CDR3 protein. The sample lists approximately 820,000 distinct CDR3 sequences; under 45% were seen once. The material sequenced was blood. The receptors originated from a man between 60 and 75 years old in good health.

J is TRBJ1-2 and V is TRBV27; 9 bases match TRBD1. The CDR3 is 18 residues long. Germline CDR1 and CDR2: MNHEY and SMNVEV (reference sequence). Losses at the gene ends were 5 bases for V and 5 bases for J; bases not matched to a gene: 18. The DNA of the CDR3 is TGTGCCAGCAGTGAAGTCGGGACAGGGATTTCAGCCGAGTATGGCTACACCTTC. This translates into CASSEVGTGISAEYGYTF.

The chain links TRBV7-2 to TRBJ2-4; perhaps D is TRBD1 or TRBD2 (5 bases each). CDR1 and CDR2 (germline): SGHTA, FQGNSA. V shed 3 bases and J shed 7 bases, with 10 bases lying between them. There are 13 residues in the CDR3. CDR3 protein: CASSLGPTNIQYF. DNA for the CDR3: TGTGCCAGCAGCTTGGGACCCACGAACATTCAGTACTTC.

V gene TRBV11-3 combines with J gene TRBJ2-1, with 9 nucleotides matching TRBD2. The junction had 11 bases not matched to a gene; V was cut back by 2 bases and J by 9 bases. CDR3 size: 16 residues. Germline CDR1 is SGHNT and CDR2 is YENEEA. CDR3 in amino acids: CASSLNFAGGRGEQFF. The DNA of the CDR3 is TGTGCCAGCAGCTTAAATTTTGCGGGGGGGCGGGGTGAGCAGTTCTTC.

This clonotype was detected ten times or more. The chain has TRBV27 and TRBJ1-5, with a tentative D call TRBD1 (5 bases). Germline lookup yields CDR1 MNHEY and CDR2 SMNVEV (reference sequence). This CDR3 region has 15 residues. With 6 bases removed from V and 3 bases from J, the gap between germline ends came to 15 bases. The DNA of the CDR3 is TGTGCCAGCAGCCCCATACAGGCCCCCAATCAGCCCCAGCATTTT. Translated: CASSPIQAPNQPQHF.

The gene calls are TRBV12-3 or TRBV12-4 and TRBJ2-1; 7 bases are a match to TRBD1. The CDR3 totals 13 residues. With V trimmed by 1 base and J by 12 bases, 6 bases remained unmatched. CDR3 loop: CASSLVRGLRQFF. CDR3 nucleotide sequence: TGTGCCAGCAGTTTAGTAAGGGGGCTCCGGCAGTTCTTC.

The rearrangement links TRBV12-3 or TRBV12-4 to TRBJ2-5; possible D gene TRBD1, 6 bases. Near its end, the DNA agrees better with TRBJ2-7, so the J call may be wrong. This CDR3 region has 14 residues. The CDR3 is CASSFVLQGSEQYF. The CDR3 region has the DNA TGTGCCAGCAGTTTCGTGCTACAGGGTTCCGAGCAGTACTTC.

The rearrangement joins TRBV9 to TRBJ1-1, with TRBD1 as a possible D gene (6 bases). Germline-derived CDR1 and CDR2 are SGDLS and YYNGEE. With 2 bases removed from V and 4 bases from J, the gap between germline ends came to 15 bases. This CDR3 has 15 amino acids. The DNA for the CDR3 is TGTGCCAGCAGCGTCGGAGGGGGGCCGGGCACTGAAGCTTTCTTT. It is translated as CASSVGGGPGTEAFF.

This clonotype has just a few counts. The rearrangement uses TRBV7-9 and TRBJ2-7; D is undetermined. Germline CDR1 is SEHNR and CDR2 is FQNEAQ (reference sequence). Deletions cut 7 bases from V and 3 bases from J, with 13 bases between. The CDR3 has 13 residues. The CDR3 DNA is TGTGCCAGCAACCGGGCGGAGAACTACGAGCAGTACTTC. This sequence encodes CASNRAENYEQYF. The entire variable domain, with the rest obtained from reference TRBV7-9 and TRBJ2-7, is as follows: DTGVSQNPRHKITKRGQNVTFRCDPISEHNRLYWYRQTLGQGPEFLTYFQNEAQLEKSRLLSDRFSAERPKGSFSTLEIQRTEQGDSAMYLCASNRAENYEQYFGPGTRLTVT.

A few counts support this clonotype. The chain combines TRBV7-9 with TRBJ1-4; maybe TRBD1 (6 bases). The CDR3 length is 16 residues. Trimming stripped 2 bases from V and 4 bases from J, with 14 bases between. In germline, CDR1 is SEHNR, CDR2 FQNEAQ (reference sequence). The chain's CDR3 is CASSLPGGTSNEKLFF. The CDR3 DNA reads TGTGCCAGCAGCTTACCCGGGGGCACTAGTAATGAAAAACTGTTTTTT.

The CDR3 spells CASSLGASLTGELFF. The CDR3 coding sequence is TGCGCCAGCAGCTTAGGGGCGTCCCTCACCGGGGAGCTGTTTTTT. This chain joins TRBV5-1 and TRBJ2-2; maybe TRBD1 (5 bases). This CDR3 is built from 15 residues. Germline V gives CDR1 SGHRS, CDR2 YFSETQ. Trimming removed 2 bases from V and 4 bases from J, with 12 bases in between.

The chain links TRBV27 to TRBJ2-2; 7 bases fit TRBD2. Trimming removed 1 base from V and 1 base from J; junction bases left unmatched: 3. CDR1 and CDR2 from the germline V gene are MNHEY and SMNVEV (reference sequence). The CDR3 covers 16 residues. CDR3 DNA: TGTGCCAGCAGTTTATTCGGCGGGGGGAACACCGGGGAGCTGTTTTTT. It is translated as CASSLFGGGNTGELFF.

The V gene is TRBV4-1, the J gene TRBJ2-3; 9 positions agree with TRBD2. The V gene end was trimmed by 4 bases and the J gene end by 2 bases; junction bases not matched to a gene: 10. The CDR3 loop spans 17 amino acids. CDR1 and CDR2 from the germline V gene are MGHRA and YSYEKL. The CDR3 coding sequence is TGCGCCAGCAGCCCCCATGAAGCGGGGGGTTTCACAGATACGCAGTATTTT. Translation gives CASSPHEAGGFTDTQYF.

The CDR3 nucleotides read TGCGCCAGCAGCCCCTTTAGCGGGGGCCAATACACTGAAGCTTTCTTT. Encoded protein: CASSPFSGGQYTEAFF. The J gene is TRBJ1-1, the V gene TRBV5-1, with D possibly TRBD1 on 6 matching bases. Per the germline V gene, CDR1 is SGHRS and CDR2 is YFSETQ. V was trimmed by 4 bases and J by 3 bases, leaving 19 bases between them. This CDR3 is 16 amino acids long.

This rearrangement joins TRBV5-1 to TRBJ2-5, with D possibly TRBD1 on 5 matching bases. CDR1 and CDR2 (germline): SGHRS, YFSETQ. V gave up 0 bases and J gave up 3 bases, with 12 bases separating them. There are 15 residues in the CDR3. The CDR3 loop reads CASSLGPGNKETQYF. The CDR3 DNA follows: TGCGCCAGCAGCTTGGGCCCAGGGAATAAAGAGACCCAGTACTTC.

The V call is TRBV18, the J call TRBJ1-4; D is ambiguous. V was shortened by 5 bases and J by 5 bases, with 15 bases between the two germline ends. Germline V gene sequence: CDR1 KGHSH, CDR2 LQKENI. The CDR3 sequence is 15 residues long. For the CDR3, the DNA is TGTGCCAGCTCAACTGACACCCGGAGGAATGAAAAACTGTTTTTT. Its translation: CASSTDTRRNEKLFF.

A remark on this clonotype: A much larger clone is a single base away; this may be a read error. Likely a read error: the CDR3 ends without its conserved phenylalanine or tryptophan. The V and J genes are TRBV12-3 or TRBV12-4 and TRBJ2-7, with 10 bases matching TRBD2. Trimming cost V 2 bases and J 2 bases; bases outside gene matches: 0. This CDR3 contains 14 residues. The CDR3 is CASSLTSGAYEQYL. DNA for the CDR3: TGTGCCAGCAGTTTAACTAGCGGGGCCTACGAGCAGTACTTG.

The chain combines TRBV7-9 with TRBJ2-1, with 8 bases aligning to TRBD2. The CDR3 has 14 residues. V dropped 4 bases and J dropped 6; count of bases not matched to a gene: 5. Germline V gene data show CDR1 as SEHNR and CDR2 as FQNEAQ (reference sequence). The CDR3 DNA reads as TGTGCCAGCAGCTCCGGGGGGGTCGGCAATGAGCAGTTCTTC. The encoded protein is CASSSGGVGNEQFF.

This clonotype turned up a few times. A read error is possible here, since a much larger clone lies one base away. This chain connects TRBV29-1 to TRBJ1-2; TRBD1 matches at 9 bases. Germline CDR1 SQVTM, CDR2 ANQGSEA. Trimming removed 8 bases from V and 7 bases from J; junction bases left unmatched: 5. CDR3 length equals 11 residues. The CDR3 loop reads CSRRTGAGYTF. Written as DNA, the CDR3 is TGCAGCCGAAGGACAGGGGCTGGCTACACCTTC.

This clonotype was counted between two and nine times. The rearrangement joins TRBV15 to TRBJ2-7; D remains unclear. V was clipped by 1 base and J by 4 bases, with 11 bases between them. Germline CDR1 and CDR2: LNHNV and YYDKDF (reference sequence). The CDR3 is 14 amino acids. The CDR3 spells CATSRVGVRYEQYF. The CDR3 DNA reads TGTGCCACCAGCAGAGTTGGGGTACGGTACGAGCAGTACTTC. The whole variable domain, filled in from reference TRBV15 and TRBJ2-7, reads DAMVIQNPRYQVTQFGKPVTLSCSQTLNHNVMYWYQQKSSQAPKLLFHYYDKDFNNEADTPDNFQSRRPNTSFCFLDIRSPGLGDTAMYLCATSRVGVRYEQYFGPGTRLTVT.

The chain has TRBV10-3 and TRBJ2-1; 10 nucleotides line up with TRBD2. Trimming at V came to 0 bases and at J to 10 bases, leaving 9 bases not matched to a gene. Germline assignment: CDR1 ENHRY and CDR2 SYGVKD. CDR3 length equals 16 residues. This CDR3 reads CAISESRSGGAEEQFF. CDR3 nucleotides: TGTGCCATCAGTGAGTCAAGGAGCGGGGGGGCCGAGGAGCAGTTCTTC.

This chain connects TRBV21-1 to TRBJ1-4; the D segment call TRBD1 is taken from the table without a DNA check. TRBV21-1 is a listed pseudogene. The length of the CDR3 is 12 residues. This CDR3 reads CASRPGSGKLFF. In DNA, the CDR3 is TGTGCCAGCAGACCCGGATCGGGAAAACTGTTTTTT.

The chain joins TRBV20-1 to TRBJ1-1, with D maybe TRBD1 (5 bases). Germline loops: CDR1 DFQATT, CDR2 SNEGSKA (reference sequence). The V end was cut by 0 bases, the J end by 2 bases, with 10 bases between. This CDR3 comprises 14 residues. Here the CDR3 DNA reads TGCAGTGCTAGAGATCAGGGAAGAAACACTGAAGCTTTCTTT. Residues: CSARDQGRNTEAFF.

The V and J genes are TRBV25-1 and TRBJ1-6; 9 bases agree with TRBD1. The CDR3 extends over 16 amino acids. CDR1 MGHDK and CDR2 SYGVNS come from the germline V gene. The V and J ends lost 3 bases and 9 bases, in that order; junction bases with no gene match: 9. CDR3 sequence (DNA): TGTGCCAGCAGTGAGGCGGGACAGGGTTTAGGTTCACCCCTCCACTTT. It is translated as CASSEAGQGLGSPLHF. The variable domain in full, with the rest retrieved from reference TRBV25-1 and TRBJ1-6, is EADIYQTPRYLVIGTGKKITLECSQTMGHDKMYWYQQDPGMELHLIHYSYGVNSTEKGDLSSESTVSRIRTEHFPLTLESARPSHTSQYLCASSEAGQGLGSPLHFGNGTRLTVT.

The sample holds one count of this clonotype. A read error may account for a junction end that differs from germline. The chain uses TRBV6-5 and TRBJ2-5; D gene ambiguous. TRBJ2-7 explains the end of the DNA better; the J call may be wrong. CDR3 length: 13 residues. Germline V gene sequence: CDR1 MNHEY, CDR2 SVGAGI. This chain's CDR3 is CASSDSRTAEQYF. CDR3 DNA: TGTGCCAGCAGTGACTCAAGGACGGCCGAGCAGTACTTC.

This chain links TRBV29-1 with TRBJ1-4; no definite D call. This CDR3 has 13 residues. Germline CDR1 and CDR2: SQVTM and ANQGSEA. The V end lost 4 bases, the J end lost 5 bases, and 11 bases lay between the germline ends. In nucleotides, the CDR3 is TGCAGCGTTGTCCCGGGCCAAAATGAAAAACTGTTTTTT. Protein product: CSVVPGQNEKLFF. Combining the CDR3 with reference TRBV29-1 and TRBJ1-4 gives the whole variable domain SAVISQKPSRDICQRGTSLTIQCQVDSQVTMMFWYRQQPGQSLTLIATANQGSEATYESGFVIDKFPISRPNLTFSTLTVSNMSPEDSSIYLCSVVPGQNEKLFFGSGTQLSVL.

This rearrangement joins TRBV20-1 to TRBJ1-4; 9 positions match TRBD1. The CDR3 is 14 residues long. With V trimmed by 3 bases and J by 7 bases, 6 bases remained unmatched. Germline loops: CDR1 DFQATT, CDR2 SNEGSKA (reference sequence). The CDR3 DNA reads as TGCAGTGCTAGGGAGACAGGGGGAAGTGAAAAACTGTTTTTT. Residues: CSARETGGSEKLFF.

This clonotype appeared a few times. The rearrangement joins TRBV6-2 or TRBV6-3 to TRBJ2-1; 7 nucleotides line up with TRBD1. Losses at the gene ends were 5 bases for V and 9 bases for J; bases not matched to a gene: 16. Germline CDR1 and CDR2: MNHEY and SVGEGT. The CDR3 runs 16 residues. Here the CDR3 reads CASSPPVDRFVSEQFF. Written as DNA, the CDR3 is TGTGCCAGCAGTCCCCCCGTGGACAGGTTTGTTAGTGAGCAGTTCTTC.

This chain connects TRBV4-1 to TRBJ2-7; D gene unclear. The CDR3 extends over 16 amino acids. Germline values: CDR1 MGHRA, CDR2 YSYEKL. V lost 3 bases and J 3 bases, leaving 18 bases between the germline ends. CDR3 DNA: TGCGCCAGCAGCCATCCCGGCTTGGGCGAGTACTACGAGCAGTACTTC. This gives the protein CASSHPGLGEYYEQYF.

This clonotype was recorded a few times. The rearrangement links TRBV7-2 to TRBJ2-7; TRBD1 is a possible D gene (6 bases). TRBJ2-5 explains the end of the DNA better; the J call may be wrong. This CDR3 region has 14 residues. From germline, CDR1 is SGHTA and CDR2 FQGNSA. In DNA form, the CDR3 reads TGTGCCAGCAGCTTAAACCCTAGGGGGGAGACCCAGTACTTC. Protein: CASSLNPRGETQYF.